This passage covers 8 T cell receptor beta chains from one sample sequenced in a study of early T cells in non-severe SARS-CoV-2 infection. A single record per CDR3 protein comes from TCRdb applying MiXCR to the 5' RACE reads. Of tens of thousands of distinct CDR3 sequences detected, around 13% appear once; the ten largest clones hold 3% to 5%. Sequenced material: whole blood, taken at baseline. The origin of the receptors is an adult who was a healthcare worker with PCR-confirmed SARS-CoV-2 infection or an uninfected control (not recorded which).

This clonotype was counted only a few times. This chain links TRBV20-1 with TRBJ2-4; D tentatively fits TRBD1 or TRBD2 (5 bases each). The CDR3 totals 17 residues. With 0 bases removed from V and 0 bases from J, the gap between germline ends came to 15 bases. Germline V gene sequence: CDR1 DFQATT, CDR2 SNEGSKA (reference sequence). CDR3 loop: CSAREQGRQLAKNIQYF. The DNA for the CDR3 is TGCAGTGCTAGAGAGCAGGGACGACAGTTAGCCAAAAACATTCAGTACTTC.

This clonotype showed up just a few times. V usage is TRBV5-1 and J usage is TRBJ1-2; no firm D call. The CDR3 has 13 amino acids. The V and J ends lost 2 bases and 3 bases respectively, with 8 bases between them. The germline gives CDR1 SGHRS, CDR2 YFSETQ. The CDR3, as DNA: TGCGCCAGCAGCTTCGCCGGGGACTATGGCTACACCTTC. Translated, it gives CASSFAGDYGYTF.

This sequence joins TRBV5-6 and TRBJ2-5; D unclear. This CDR3 contains 14 residues. V was pared by 6 bases and J by 3 bases, with 15 bases between. The V gene's germline CDR1 is SGHDT and CDR2 YYEEEE. The CDR3, as DNA: TGTGCCAGCACAGTAGCCCCCGTAGAAGAGACCCAGTACTTC. Translation: CASTVAPVEETQYF. Together with reference TRBV5-6 and TRBJ2-5, the CDR3 gives the full variable domain: DAGVTQSPTHLIKTRGQQVTLRCSPKSGHDTVSWYQQALGQGPQFIFQYYEEEERQRGNFPDRFSGHQFPNYSSELNVNALLLGDSALYLCASTVAPVEETQYFGPGTRLLVL.

In this sample, this clonotype turned up many times. The rearrangement joins TRBV7-6 to TRBJ2-1; possibly TRBD2 for D (6 bases). From germline, CDR1 is SGHVS and CDR2 FNYEAQ. V gave up 4 bases and J gave up 5 bases, with 18 bases separating them. The CDR3 has 16 residues. Here the CDR3 reads CASSSPHGGTDNEQFF. CDR3 DNA: TGTGCCAGCAGCTCCCCTCATGGGGGGACCGACAATGAGCAGTTCTTC.

The table lists this clonotype with a few counts. This chain uses TRBV7-6 with TRBJ2-3, with a tentative D call TRBD2 (5 bases). The length of the CDR3 is 15 residues. CDR1 SGHVS and CDR2 FNYEAQ come from the germline V gene. The V and J ends lost 3 bases and 0 bases respectively, with 10 bases between them. The CDR3 bases are TGTGCCAGCAGCTTGGGCGGACTGAGCACAGATACGCAGTATTTT. This sequence encodes CASSLGGLSTDTQYF.

The chain recombines TRBV19 with TRBJ2-7, with 8 bases matching TRBD2. The CDR3 is 14 residues long. Germline-derived CDR1 and CDR2 are LNHDA and SQIVND (reference sequence). V lost 6 bases and J lost 0; bases outside the gene matches: 4. CDR3 in DNA: TGTGCCAGTAGATTCAGCGGGAGCTCCTACGAGCAGTACTTC. Translation: CASRFSGSSYEQYF.

This sequence joins TRBV12-3 or TRBV12-4 and TRBJ2-1; D gene uncertain. V lost 7 bases to trimming and J lost 7 bases, with 17 bases between them. This CDR3 spans 14 amino acids. Here the CDR3 DNA reads TGTGCCAGCACCCTTCAGTGGGGTGGGAATGAGCAGTTCTTC. Protein product: CASTLQWGGNEQFF.

V is TRBV27 and J is TRBJ2-6, with D perhaps matching TRBD1 (5 bases). Trimming shortened V by 3 bases and J by 0 bases, and 12 bases separated the two germline ends. The CDR3 runs 17 residues. CDR1 is MNHEY, CDR2 SMNVEV, per germline (reference sequence). CDR3 residues: CASSFGRVPSGANVLTF. CDR3 DNA: TGTGCCAGCAGTTTTGGCAGGGTGCCCTCTGGGGCCAACGTCCTGACTTTC.